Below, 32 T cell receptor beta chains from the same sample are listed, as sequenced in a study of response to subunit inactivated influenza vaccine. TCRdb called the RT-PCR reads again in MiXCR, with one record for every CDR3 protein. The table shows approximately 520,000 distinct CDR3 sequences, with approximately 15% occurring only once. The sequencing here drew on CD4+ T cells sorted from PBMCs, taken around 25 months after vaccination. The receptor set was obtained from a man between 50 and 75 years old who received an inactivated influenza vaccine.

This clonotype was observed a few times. CDR3 bases: TGTGCCAGCAGCGGTCTACCGGGACAGAGGATCTACGAGCAGTACTTC. Protein sequence: CASSGLPGQRIYEQYF. The chain has TRBV9 and TRBJ2-7, with 7 bases fitting TRBD1. CDR3 length equals 16 residues. Germline CDR1 reads SGDLS; CDR2 reads YYNGEE. With V trimmed by 3 bases and J by 3 bases, 12 bases remained unmatched.

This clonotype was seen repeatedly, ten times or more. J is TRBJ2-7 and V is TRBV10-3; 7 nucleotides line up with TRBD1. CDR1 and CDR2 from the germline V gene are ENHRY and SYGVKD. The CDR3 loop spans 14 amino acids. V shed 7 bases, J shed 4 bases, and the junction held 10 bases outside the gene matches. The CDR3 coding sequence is TGTGCCATCACCGAGGACAGGTCGGGGTACGAGCAGTACTTC. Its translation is CAITEDRSGYEQYF.

The CDR3 DNA is TGTGCCAGCAGCTCCTGGGGCGGGGGGAGCTCCTACGAGCAGTACTTC. It yields the protein CASSSWGGGSSYEQYF. The rearrangement joins TRBV5-6 to TRBJ2-7; 8 nucleotides line up with TRBD2. Germline trimming cut 3 bases from V and 0 bases from J; bases unmatched to any gene: 8. Germline-derived CDR1 and CDR2 are SGHDT and YYEEEE. The CDR3 is 16 residues long.

This CDR3 is CSAYRLAGDKDTQYF. Written as DNA, the CDR3 is TGCAGTGCTTACAGACTAGCGGGAGATAAAGATACGCAGTATTTT. The V gene is TRBV20-1, the J gene TRBJ2-3, with 12 bases aligning to TRBD2. With 5 bases clipped from V and 5 bases from J, the junction kept 8 bases outside the gene matches. Germline loops: CDR1 DFQATT, CDR2 SNEGSKA (reference sequence). There are 15 residues in the CDR3.

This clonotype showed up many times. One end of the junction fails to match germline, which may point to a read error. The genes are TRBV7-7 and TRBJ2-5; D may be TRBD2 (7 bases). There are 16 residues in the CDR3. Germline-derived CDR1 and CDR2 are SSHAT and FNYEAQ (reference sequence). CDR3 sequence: CASSSGGPSYQETQYF. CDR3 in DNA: TGTGCTAGCAGCTCGGGGGGCCCCTCGTACCAAGAGACCCAGTACTTC.

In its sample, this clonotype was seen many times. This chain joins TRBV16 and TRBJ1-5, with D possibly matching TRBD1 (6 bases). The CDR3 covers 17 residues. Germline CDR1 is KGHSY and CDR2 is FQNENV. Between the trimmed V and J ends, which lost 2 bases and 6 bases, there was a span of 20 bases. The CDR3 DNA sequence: TGTGCCAGCAGCCAAGGTATCTCGGGGGGCTGGTCTCAGCCCCAGCATTTT. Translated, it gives CASSQGISGGWSQPQHF.

CDR3 amino acids: CASSLDGGNPNIQYF. CDR3 DNA sequence: TGCGCCAGCAGCTTGGATGGGGGGAACCCAAACATTCAGTACTTC. This chain links TRBV5-1 with TRBJ2-4; possible D gene TRBD2, 6 bases. Trimming cost V 0 bases and J 6 bases, with 13 bases left between them. The CDR3 spans 15 residues. Germline CDR1 is SGHRS and CDR2 is YFSETQ.

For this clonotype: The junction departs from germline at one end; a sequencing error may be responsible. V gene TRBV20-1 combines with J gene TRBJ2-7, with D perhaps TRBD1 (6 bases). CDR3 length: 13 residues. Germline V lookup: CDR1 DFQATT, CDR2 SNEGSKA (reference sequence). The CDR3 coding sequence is TGCAGTACTCTCGACAGGAACCCCTACGGGCAGTACTTC. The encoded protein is CSTLDRNPYGQYF.

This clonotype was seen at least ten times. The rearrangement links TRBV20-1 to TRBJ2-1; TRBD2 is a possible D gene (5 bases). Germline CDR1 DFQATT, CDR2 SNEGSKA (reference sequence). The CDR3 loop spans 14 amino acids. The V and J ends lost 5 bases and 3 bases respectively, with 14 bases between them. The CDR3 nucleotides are TGCAGTGCTTTAGGGAGTTGGCTCTACAATGAGCAGTTCTTC. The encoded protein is CSALGSWLYNEQFF.

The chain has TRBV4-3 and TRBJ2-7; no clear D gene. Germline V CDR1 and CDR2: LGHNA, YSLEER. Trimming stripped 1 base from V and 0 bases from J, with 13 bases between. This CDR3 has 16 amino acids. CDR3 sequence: CASSQVPGLSSYEQYF. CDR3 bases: TGCGCCAGCAGCCAAGTCCCGGGCCTCAGCTCCTACGAGCAGTACTTC.

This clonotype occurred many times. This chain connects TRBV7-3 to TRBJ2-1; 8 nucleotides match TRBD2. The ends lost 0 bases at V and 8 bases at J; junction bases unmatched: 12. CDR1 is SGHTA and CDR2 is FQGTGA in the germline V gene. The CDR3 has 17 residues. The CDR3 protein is CASSLTSGSIRYDEQFF. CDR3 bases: TGTGCCAGCAGCTTAACGAGCGGGAGTATACGATATGATGAGCAGTTCTTC. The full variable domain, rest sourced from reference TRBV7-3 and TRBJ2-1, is GAGVSQTPSNKVTEKGKYVELRCDPISGHTALYWYRQSLGQGPEFLIYFQGTGAADDSGLPNDRFFAVRPEGSVSTLKIQRTERGDSAVYLCASSLTSGSIRYDEQFFGPGTRLTVL.

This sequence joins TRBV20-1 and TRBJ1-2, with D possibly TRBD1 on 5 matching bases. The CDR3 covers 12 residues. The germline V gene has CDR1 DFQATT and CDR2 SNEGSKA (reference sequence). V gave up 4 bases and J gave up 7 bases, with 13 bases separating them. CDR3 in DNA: TGCAGTGCTACCCCGATCAGGGTTGGCTACACCTTC. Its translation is CSATPIRVGYTF.

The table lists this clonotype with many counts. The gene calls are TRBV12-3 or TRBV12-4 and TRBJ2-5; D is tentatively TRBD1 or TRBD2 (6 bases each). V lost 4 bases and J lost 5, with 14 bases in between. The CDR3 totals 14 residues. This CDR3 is CASSWTLGGETQYF. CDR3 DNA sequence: TGTGCCAGCAGTTGGACACTAGGGGGGGAGACCCAGTACTTC.

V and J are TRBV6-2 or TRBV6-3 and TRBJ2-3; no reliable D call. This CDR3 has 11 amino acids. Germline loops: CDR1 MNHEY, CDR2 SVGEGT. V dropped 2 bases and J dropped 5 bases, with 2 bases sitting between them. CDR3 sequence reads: CASSYEDTQYF. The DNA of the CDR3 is TGTGCCAGCAGTTACGAAGATACGCAGTATTTT.

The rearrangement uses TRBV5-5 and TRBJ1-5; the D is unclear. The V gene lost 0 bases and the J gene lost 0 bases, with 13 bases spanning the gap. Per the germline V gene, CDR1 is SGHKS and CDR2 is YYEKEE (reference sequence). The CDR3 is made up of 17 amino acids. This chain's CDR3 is CASSLADGVYSNQPQHF. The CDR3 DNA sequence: TGTGCCAGCAGCTTGGCCGACGGAGTTTATAGCAATCAGCCCCAGCATTTT.

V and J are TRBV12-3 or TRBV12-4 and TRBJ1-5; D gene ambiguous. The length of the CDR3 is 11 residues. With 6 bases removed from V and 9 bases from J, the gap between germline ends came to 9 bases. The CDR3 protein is CASSGSGPQHF. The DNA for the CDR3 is TGTGCCAGCAGCGGGAGCGGGCCCCAGCATTTT.

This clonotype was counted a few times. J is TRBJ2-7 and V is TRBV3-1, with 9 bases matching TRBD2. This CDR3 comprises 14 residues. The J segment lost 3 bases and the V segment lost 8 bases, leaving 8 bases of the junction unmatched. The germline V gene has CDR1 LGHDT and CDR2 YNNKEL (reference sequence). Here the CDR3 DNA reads TGTGCCAGCCGAGCTAGCGGGAATGTCTACGAGCAGTACTTC. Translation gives CASRASGNVYEQYF.

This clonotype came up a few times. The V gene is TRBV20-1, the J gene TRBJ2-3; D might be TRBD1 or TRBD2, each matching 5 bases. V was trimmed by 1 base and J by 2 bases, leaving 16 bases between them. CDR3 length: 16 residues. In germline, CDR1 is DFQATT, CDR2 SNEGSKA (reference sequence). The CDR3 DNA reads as TGCAGTGCTAGAGGAATCAGGGAGTGGGTCACAGATACGCAGTATTTT. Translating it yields CSARGIREWVTDTQYF.

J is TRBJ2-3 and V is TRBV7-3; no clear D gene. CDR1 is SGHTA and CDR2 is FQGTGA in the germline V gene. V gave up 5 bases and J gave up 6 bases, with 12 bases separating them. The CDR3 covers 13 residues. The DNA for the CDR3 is TGTGCCAGCAGCCCGTCATTGTGGGATACGCAGTATTTT. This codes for CASSPSLWDTQYF.

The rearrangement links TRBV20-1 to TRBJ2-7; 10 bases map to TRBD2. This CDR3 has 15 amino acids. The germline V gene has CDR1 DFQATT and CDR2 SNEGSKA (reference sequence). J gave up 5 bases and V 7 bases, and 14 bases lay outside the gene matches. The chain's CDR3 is CSVSFGTSARDEQYF. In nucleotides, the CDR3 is TGCAGTGTTTCTTTTGGGACTAGCGCCCGGGACGAGCAGTACTTC.

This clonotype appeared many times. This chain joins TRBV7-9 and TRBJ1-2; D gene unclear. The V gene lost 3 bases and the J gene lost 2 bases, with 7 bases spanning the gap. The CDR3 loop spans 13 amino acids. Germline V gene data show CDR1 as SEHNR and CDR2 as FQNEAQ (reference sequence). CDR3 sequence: CASSLTENYGYTF. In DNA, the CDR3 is TGTGCCAGCAGCTTGACGGAAAACTATGGCTACACCTTC.

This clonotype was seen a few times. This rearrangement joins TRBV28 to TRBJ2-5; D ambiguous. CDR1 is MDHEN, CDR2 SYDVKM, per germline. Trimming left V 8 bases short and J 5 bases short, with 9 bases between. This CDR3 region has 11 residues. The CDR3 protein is CASLKWETQYF. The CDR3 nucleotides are TGTGCCAGCCTGAAGTGGGAGACCCAGTACTTC.

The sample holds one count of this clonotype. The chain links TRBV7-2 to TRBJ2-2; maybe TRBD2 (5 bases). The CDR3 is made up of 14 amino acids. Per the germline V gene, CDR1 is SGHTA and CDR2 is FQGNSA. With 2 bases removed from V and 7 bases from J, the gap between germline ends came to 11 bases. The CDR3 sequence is CASSLQDGVGELFF. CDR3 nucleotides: TGTGCCAGCAGCTTACAGGACGGGGTCGGGGAGCTGTTTTTT.

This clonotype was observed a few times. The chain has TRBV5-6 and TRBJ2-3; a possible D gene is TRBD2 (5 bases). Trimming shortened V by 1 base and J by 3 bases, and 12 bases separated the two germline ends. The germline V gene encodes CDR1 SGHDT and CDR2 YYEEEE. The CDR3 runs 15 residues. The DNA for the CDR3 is TGTGCCAGCAGCTTGAGAGGGTTTGGGACAGATACGCAGTATTTT. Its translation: CASSLRGFGTDTQYF. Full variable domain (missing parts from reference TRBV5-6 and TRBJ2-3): DAGVTQSPTHLIKTRGQQVTLRCSPKSGHDTVSWYQQALGQGPQFIFQYYEEEERQRGNFPDRFSGHQFPNYSSELNVNALLLGDSALYLCASSLRGFGTDTQYFGPGTRLTVL.

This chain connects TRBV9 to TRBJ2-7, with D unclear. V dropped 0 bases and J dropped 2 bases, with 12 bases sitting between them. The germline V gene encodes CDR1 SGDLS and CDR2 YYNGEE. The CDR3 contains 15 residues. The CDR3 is CASSVGVSHTYEQYF. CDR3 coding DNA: TGTGCCAGCAGCGTAGGGGTCAGCCATACCTACGAGCAGTACTTC.

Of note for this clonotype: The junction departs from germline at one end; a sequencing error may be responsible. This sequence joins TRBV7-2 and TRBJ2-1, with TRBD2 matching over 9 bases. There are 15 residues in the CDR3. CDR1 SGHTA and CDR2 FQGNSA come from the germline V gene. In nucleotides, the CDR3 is TGTGCCAGCAGATTAGCTAGCGGGGAGTACAATGAGCAGTTCTTC. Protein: CASRLASGEYNEQFF.

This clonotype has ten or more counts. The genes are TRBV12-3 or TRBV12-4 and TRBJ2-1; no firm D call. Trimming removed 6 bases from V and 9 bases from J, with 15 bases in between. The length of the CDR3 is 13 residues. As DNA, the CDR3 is TGTGCCAGCAGGGCCACGGTTGTAAGTGAGCAGTTCTTC. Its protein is CASRATVVSEQFF.

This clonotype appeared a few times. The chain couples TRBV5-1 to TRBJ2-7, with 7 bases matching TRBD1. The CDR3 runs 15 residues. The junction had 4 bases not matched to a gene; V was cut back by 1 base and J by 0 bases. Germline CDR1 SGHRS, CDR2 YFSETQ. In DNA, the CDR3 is TGCGCCAGCAGCTTGATTGGGGACAGCTCCTACGAGCAGTACTTC. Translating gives CASSLIGDSSYEQYF.

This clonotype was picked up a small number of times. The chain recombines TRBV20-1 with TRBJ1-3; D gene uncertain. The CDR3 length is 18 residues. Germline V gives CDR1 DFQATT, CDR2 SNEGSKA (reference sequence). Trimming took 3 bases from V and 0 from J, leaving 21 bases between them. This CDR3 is CSASGLSSDLDSGNTIYF. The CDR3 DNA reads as TGCAGTGCTAGCGGACTGTCGTCTGATTTGGACTCTGGAAACACCATATATTTT.

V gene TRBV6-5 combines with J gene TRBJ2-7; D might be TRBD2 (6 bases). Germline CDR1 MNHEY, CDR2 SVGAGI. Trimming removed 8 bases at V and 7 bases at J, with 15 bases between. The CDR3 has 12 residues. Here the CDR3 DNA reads TGTGCCAGCTCAGGACTATCTTGGGAGCAGTACTTC. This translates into CASSGLSWEQYF.

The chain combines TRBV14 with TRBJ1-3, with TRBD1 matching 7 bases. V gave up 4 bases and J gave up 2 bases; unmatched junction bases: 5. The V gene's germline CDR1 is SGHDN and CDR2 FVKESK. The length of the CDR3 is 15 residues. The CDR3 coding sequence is TGTGCCAGCAGCCGCCCACAGGGGACTGGAAACACCATATATTTT. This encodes CASSRPQGTGNTIYF.

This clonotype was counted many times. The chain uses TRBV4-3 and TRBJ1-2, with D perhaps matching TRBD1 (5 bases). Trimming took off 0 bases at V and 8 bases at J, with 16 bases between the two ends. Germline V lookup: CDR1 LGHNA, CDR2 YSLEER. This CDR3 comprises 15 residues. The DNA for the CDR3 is TGCGCCAGCAGCCAAGACCCACAGGACTCAGGCGGCTACACCTTC. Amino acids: CASSQDPQDSGGYTF.